The T cell receptor (beta chain) under discussion was sequenced for a study of CD8 T cells in Susac syndrome. CDR3 length: 14 residues. Trimming removed 0 bases from V and 8 bases from J, with 11 bases in between. CDR1 and CDR2 (germline): LNHNV, YYDKDF (reference sequence). The RNA, about 0.5 to 1 ug, was put through reverse transcription using random hexamers. TCRdb itself ran the immunoSEQ multiplex PCR reads through MiXCR, one entry per CDR3 protein. Of some 150,000 distinct CDR3 sequences in the sample, about 95% were seen once. Sequencing used CD4+ T cells from PBMCs. This receptor was obtained from a human donor with Susac syndrome. The V gene is TRBV15, the J gene TRBJ2-1; D is undetermined. CDR3 sequence: CATSRDRAADEQFF. CDR3 bases: TGTGCCACCAGCAGAGATAGAGCAGCCGATGAGCAGTTCTTC.